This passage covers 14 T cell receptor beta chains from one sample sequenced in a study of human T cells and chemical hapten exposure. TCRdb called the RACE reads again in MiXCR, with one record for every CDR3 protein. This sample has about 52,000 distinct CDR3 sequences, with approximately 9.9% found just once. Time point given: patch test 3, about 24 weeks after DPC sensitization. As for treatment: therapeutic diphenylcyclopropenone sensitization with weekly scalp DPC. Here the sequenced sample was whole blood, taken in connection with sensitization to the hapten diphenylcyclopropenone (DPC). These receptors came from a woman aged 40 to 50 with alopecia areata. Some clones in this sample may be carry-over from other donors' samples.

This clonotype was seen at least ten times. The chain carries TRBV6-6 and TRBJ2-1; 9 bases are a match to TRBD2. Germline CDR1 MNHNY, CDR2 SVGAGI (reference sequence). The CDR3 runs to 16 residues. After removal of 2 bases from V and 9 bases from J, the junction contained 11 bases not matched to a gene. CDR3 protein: CASSYIAAGGYSEQFF. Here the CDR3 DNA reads TGTGCCAGCAGTTACATTGCAGCGGGGGGCTATAGTGAGCAGTTCTTC.

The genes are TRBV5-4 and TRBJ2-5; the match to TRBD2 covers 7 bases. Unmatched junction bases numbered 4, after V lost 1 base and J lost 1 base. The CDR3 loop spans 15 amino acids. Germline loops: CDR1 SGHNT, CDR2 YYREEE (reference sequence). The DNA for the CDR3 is TGTGCCAGCAGCTTGTACTCTAGCGGCCAAGAGACCCAGTACTTC. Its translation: CASSLYSSGQETQYF. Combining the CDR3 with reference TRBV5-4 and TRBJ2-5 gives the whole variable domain ETGVTQSPTHLIKTRGQQVTLRCSSQSGHNTVSWYQQALGQGPQFIFQYYREEENGRGNFPPRFSGLQFPNYSSELNVNALELDDSALYLCASSLYSSGQETQYFGPGTRLLVL.

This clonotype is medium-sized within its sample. DNA for the CDR3: TGTGCCAGCAGCTTAGAAGGAGTGGTTACGCAGTATTTT. Protein product: CASSLEGVVTQYF. The genes are TRBV11-2 and TRBJ2-3; D unresolved. Germline CDR1 reads SGHAT; CDR2 reads FQNNGV. Trimming removed 0 bases from V and 8 bases from J, with 9 bases in between. The CDR3 covers 13 residues.

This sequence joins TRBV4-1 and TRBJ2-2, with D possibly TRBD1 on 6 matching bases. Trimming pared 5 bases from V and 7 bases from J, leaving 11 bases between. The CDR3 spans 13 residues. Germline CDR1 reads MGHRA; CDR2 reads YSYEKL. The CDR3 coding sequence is TGCGCCAGCAGCGAAACAGGGCTCGGGGAGCTGTTTTTT. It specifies CASSETGLGELFF.

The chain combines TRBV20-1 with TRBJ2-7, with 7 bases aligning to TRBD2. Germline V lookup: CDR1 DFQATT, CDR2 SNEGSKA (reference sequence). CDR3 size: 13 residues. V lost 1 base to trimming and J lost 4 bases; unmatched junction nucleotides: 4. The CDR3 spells CSARVGSGYEQYF. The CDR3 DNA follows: TGCAGTGCTAGAGTGGGTAGCGGGTACGAGCAGTACTTC.

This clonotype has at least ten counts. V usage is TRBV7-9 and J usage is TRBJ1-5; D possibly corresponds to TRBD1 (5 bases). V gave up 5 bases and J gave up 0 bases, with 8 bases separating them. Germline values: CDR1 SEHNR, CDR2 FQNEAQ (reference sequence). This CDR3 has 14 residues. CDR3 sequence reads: CASSHGGSNQPQHF. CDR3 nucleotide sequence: TGTGCCAGCAGCCATGGGGGTAGCAATCAGCCCCAGCATTTT.

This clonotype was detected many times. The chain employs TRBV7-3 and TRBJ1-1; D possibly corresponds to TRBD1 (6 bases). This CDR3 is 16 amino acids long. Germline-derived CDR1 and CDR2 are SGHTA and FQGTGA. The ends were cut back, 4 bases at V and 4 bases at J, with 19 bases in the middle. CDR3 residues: CASSSHGGRPSTEAFF. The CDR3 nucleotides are TGTGCCAGCAGCTCCCATGGGGGCAGGCCTTCCACTGAAGCTTTCTTT.

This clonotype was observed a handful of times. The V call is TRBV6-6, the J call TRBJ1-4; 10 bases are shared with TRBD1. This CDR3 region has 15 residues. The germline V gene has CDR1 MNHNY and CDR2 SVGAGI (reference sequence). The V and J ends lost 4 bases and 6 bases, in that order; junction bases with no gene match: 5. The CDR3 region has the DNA TGTGCCAGCAGTTCCCCAGACAGGGGGCATGAAAAACTGTTTTTT. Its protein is CASSSPDRGHEKLFF.

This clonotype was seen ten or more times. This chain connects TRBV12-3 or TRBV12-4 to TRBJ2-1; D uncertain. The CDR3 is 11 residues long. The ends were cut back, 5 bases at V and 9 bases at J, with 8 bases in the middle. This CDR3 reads CASSHDIEQFF. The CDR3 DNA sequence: TGTGCCAGCAGTCACGACATTGAGCAGTTCTTC.

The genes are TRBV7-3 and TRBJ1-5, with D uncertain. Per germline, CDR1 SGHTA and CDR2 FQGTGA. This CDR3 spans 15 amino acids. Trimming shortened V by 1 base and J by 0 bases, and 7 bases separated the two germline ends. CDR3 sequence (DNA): TGTGCCAGCAGCTTAAACAGCGATAGCAATCAGCCCCAGCATTTT. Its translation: CASSLNSDSNQPQHF.

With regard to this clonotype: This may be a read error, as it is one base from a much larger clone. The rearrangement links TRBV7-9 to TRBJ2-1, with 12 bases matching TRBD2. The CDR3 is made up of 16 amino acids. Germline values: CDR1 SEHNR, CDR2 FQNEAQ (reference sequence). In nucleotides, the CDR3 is TGTGCCAGCAGCAGACTAGCGGGGGACCTCTACAATGAGCTGTTCTTC. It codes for CASSRLAGDLYNELFF.

The CDR3 here is CASSFMIGELFF. The CDR3 DNA follows: TGCGCCAGCAGCTTCATGATCGGGGAGCTGTTTTTT. The chain couples TRBV5-1 to TRBJ2-2; D uncertain. The V gene lost 2 bases and the J gene lost 7 bases, with 6 bases spanning the gap. This CDR3 contains 12 residues. Germline V gene lookup returns CDR1 SGHRS and CDR2 YFSETQ. Drawing the rest from reference TRBV5-1 and TRBJ2-2, the complete variable domain is KAGVTQTPRYLIKTRGQQVTLSCSPISGHRSVSWYQQTPGQGLQFLFEYFSETQRNKGNFPGRFSGRQFSNSRSEMNVSTLELGDSALYLCASSFMIGELFFGEGSRLTVL.

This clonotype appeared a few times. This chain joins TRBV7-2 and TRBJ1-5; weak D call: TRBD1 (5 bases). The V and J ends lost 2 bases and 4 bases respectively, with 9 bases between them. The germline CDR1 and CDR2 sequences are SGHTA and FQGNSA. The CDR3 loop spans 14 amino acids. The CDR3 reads CASSLRPGNQPQHF. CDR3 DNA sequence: TGTGCCAGCAGCTTAAGGCCAGGGAATCAGCCCCAGCATTTT.

CDR3 sequence: CASQGDREFSPLHF. The CDR3 DNA is TGTGCCAGCCAGGGGGACAGGGAATTCTCACCCCTCCACTTT. The V call is TRBV2, the J call TRBJ1-6; TRBD1 matches at 9 bases. CDR1 and CDR2 (germline): SNHLY, FYNNEI. There are 14 residues in the CDR3. Germline trimming cut 8 bases from V and 10 bases from J; bases unmatched to any gene: 9.